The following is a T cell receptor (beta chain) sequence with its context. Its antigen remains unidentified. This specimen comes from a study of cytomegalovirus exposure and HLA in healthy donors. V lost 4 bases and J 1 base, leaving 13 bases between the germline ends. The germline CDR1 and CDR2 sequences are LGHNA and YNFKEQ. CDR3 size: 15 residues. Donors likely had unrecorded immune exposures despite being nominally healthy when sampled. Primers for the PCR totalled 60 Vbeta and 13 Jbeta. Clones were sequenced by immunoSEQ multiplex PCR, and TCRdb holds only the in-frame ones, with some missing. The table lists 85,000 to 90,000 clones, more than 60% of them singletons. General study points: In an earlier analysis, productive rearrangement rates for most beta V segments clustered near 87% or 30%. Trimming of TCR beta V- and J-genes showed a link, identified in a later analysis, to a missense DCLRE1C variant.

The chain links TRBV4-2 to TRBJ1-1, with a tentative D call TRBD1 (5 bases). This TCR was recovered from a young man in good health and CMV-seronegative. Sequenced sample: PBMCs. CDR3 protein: CASSRGVTANTEAFF. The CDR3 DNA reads TGTGCCAGCAGCCGGGGGGTGACAGCGAACACTGAAGCTTTCTTT.